One T cell receptor (beta chain) is described in this entry. The sample belongs to a study of OX40 agonist ivuxolimab in advanced cancers. Researchers took blood at baseline, on cycle 4 day 1, and on cycle 7 day 1. Assay: immunoSEQ multiplex PCR; the TCRdb copy retains only in-frame clones and omits some. The sample carries tens of thousands of clones, 88% recorded once. Germline loops: CDR1 WNHNN, CDR2 SYGVQD (reference sequence). Trimming cost V 9 bases and J 2 bases; bases outside gene matches: 7. The CDR3 spans 14 residues. The TCR was taken from an adult with an advanced solid tumor such as melanoma, head and neck, liver or kidney cancer. This chain joins TRBV10-1 and TRBJ2-7, with 10 bases matching TRBD1. The sample here was CD4+ or CD8+ T cells sorted from blood, taken in a trial of the OX40 agonist ivuxolimab. For the CDR3, the DNA is TGCGCCAGAGGACCCGGGACAGGGGCCTACGAGCAGTACTTC. It codes for CARGPGTGAYEQYF.